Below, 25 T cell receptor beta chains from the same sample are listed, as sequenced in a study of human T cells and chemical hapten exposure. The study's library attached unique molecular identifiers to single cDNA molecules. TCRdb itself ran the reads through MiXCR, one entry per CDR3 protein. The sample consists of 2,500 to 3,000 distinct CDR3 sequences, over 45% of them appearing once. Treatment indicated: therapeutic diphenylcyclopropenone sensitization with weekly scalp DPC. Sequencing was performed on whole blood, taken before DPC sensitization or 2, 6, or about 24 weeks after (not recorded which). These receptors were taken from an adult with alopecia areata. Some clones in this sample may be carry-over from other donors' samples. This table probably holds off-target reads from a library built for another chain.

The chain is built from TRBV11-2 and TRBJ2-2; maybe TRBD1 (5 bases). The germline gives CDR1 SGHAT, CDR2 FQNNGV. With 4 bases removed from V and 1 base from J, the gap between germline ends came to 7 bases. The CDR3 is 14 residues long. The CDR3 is CASSSTGNTGELFF. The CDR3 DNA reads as TGTGCCAGCAGCTCCACAGGGAACACCGGGGAGCTGTTTTTT.

The DNA for the CDR3 is TGTGCCAGCAGCTCCAATACCGGGGAGCTGTTTTTT. This gives the protein CASSSNTGELFF. V usage is TRBV9 and J usage is TRBJ2-2, with D uncertain. Trimming took 4 bases from V and 5 from J, leaving 6 bases between them. The CDR3 length is 12 residues. CDR1 is SGDLS and CDR2 is YYNGEE in the germline V gene.

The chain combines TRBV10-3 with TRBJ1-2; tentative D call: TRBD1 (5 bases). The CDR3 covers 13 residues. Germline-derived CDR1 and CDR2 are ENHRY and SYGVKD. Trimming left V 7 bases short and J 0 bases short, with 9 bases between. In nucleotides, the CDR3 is TGTGCCATCAAAGGGGTTACTAACTATGGCTACACCTTC. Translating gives CAIKGVTNYGYTF.

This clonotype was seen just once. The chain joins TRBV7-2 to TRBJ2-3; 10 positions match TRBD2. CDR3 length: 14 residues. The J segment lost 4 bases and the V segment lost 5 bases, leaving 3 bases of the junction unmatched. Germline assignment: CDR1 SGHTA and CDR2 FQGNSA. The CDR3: CASSKTSGADTQYF. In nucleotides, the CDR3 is TGTGCCAGCAGCAAAACTAGCGGGGCAGATACGCAGTATTTT.

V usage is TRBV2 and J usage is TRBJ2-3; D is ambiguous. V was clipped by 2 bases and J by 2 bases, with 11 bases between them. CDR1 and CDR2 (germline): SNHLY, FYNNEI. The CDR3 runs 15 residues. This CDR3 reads CASSENPLFTDTQYF. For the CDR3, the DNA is TGTGCCAGCAGTGAAAACCCACTCTTCACAGATACGCAGTATTTT.

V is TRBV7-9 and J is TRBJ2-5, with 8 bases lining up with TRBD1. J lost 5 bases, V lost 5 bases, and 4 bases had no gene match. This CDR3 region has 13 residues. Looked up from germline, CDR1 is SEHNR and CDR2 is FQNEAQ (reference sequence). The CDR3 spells CASSRGQGETQYF. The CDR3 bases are TGTGCCAGCAGCCGAGGACAGGGTGAGACCCAGTACTTC.

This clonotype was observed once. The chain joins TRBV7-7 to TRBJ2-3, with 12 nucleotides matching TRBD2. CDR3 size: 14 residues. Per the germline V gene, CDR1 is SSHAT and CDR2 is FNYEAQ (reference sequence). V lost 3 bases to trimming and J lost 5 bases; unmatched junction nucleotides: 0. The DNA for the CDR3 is TGTGCCAGCAGCTTGGGACTAGCGGGAGATACGCAGTATTTT. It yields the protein CASSLGLAGDTQYF.

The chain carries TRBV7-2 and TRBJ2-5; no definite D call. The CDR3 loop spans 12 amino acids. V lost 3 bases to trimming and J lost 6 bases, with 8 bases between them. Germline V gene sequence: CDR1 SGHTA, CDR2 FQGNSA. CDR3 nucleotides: TGTGCCAGCAGCTTTCCAGCCCAGACCCAGTACTTC. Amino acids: CASSFPAQTQYF. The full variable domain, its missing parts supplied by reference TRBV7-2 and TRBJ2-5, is GAGVSQSPSNKVTEKGKDVELRCDPISGHTALYWYRQSLGQGLEFLIYFQGNSAPDKSGLPSDRFSAERTGGSVSTLTIQRTQQEDSAVYLCASSFPAQTQYFGPGTRLLVL.

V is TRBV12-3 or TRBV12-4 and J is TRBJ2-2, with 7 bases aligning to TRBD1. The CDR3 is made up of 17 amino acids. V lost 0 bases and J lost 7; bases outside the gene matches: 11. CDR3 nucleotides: TGTGCCAGCAGTTTAGCGCTGGAGACAGGGATAATCGGGGAGCTGTTTTTT. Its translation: CASSLALETGIIGELFF.

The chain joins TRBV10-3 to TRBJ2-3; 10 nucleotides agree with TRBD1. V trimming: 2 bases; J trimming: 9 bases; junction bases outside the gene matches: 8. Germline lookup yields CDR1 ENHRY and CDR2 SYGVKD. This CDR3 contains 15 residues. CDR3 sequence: CAISEPLGQGWTQYF. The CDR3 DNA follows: TGTGCCATCAGTGAGCCCCTGGGACAGGGGTGGACGCAGTATTTT.

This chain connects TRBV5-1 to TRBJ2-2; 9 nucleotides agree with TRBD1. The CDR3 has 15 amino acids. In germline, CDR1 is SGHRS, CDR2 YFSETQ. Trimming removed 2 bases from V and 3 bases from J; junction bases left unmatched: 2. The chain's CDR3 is CASSFRDRDTGELFF. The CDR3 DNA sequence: TGCGCCAGCAGCTTCCGGGACAGGGACACCGGGGAGCTGTTTTTT.

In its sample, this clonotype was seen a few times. The CDR3 loop is CASSLATGAMNTEAFF. In nucleotides, the CDR3 is TGCGCCAGCAGCTTGGCAACAGGAGCCATGAACACTGAAGCTTTCTTT. The V call is TRBV5-1, the J call TRBJ1-1, with a possible D match to TRBD1 (5 bases). The CDR3 spans 16 residues. The V gene lost 0 bases and the J gene lost 0 bases, with 12 bases spanning the gap. Germline CDR1 SGHRS, CDR2 YFSETQ.

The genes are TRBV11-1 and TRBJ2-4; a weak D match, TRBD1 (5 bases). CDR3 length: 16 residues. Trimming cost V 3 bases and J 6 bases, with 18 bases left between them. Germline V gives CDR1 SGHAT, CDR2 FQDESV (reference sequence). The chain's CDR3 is CASSLGGAVVGNIQYF. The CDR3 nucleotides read TGTGCCAGCAGCTTGGGTGGGGCCGTGGTGGGAAACATTCAGTACTTC.

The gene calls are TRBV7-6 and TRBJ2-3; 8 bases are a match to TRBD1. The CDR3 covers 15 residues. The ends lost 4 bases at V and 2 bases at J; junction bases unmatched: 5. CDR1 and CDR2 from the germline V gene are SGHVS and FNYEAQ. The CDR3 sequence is CASSYRQGITDTQYF. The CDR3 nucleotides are TGTGCCAGCAGCTACCGACAGGGGATCACAGATACGCAGTATTTT.

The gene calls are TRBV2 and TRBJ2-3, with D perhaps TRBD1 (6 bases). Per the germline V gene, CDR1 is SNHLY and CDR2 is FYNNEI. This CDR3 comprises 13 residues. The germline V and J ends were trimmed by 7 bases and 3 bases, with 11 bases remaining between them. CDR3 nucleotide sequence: TGTGCCAGCAAGTCCAGGGGAACAGATACGCAGTATTTT. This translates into CASKSRGTDTQYF.

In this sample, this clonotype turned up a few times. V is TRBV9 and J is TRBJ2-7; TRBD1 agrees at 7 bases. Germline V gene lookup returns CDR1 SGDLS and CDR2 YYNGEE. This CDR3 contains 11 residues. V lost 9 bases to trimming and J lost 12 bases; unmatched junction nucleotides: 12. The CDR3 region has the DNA TGTGCCATCAAAAAAGTAGGGACAGTGTACGTC. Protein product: CAIKKVGTVYV.

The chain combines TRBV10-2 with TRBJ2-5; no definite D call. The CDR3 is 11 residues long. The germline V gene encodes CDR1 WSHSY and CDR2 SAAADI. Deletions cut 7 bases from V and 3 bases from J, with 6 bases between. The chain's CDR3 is CASKWEETQYF. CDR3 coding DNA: TGCGCCAGCAAATGGGAAGAGACCCAGTACTTC.

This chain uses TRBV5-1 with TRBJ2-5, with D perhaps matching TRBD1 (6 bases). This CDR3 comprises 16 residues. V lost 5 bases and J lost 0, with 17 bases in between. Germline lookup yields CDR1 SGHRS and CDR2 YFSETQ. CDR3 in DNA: TGCGCCAGCAGTATTAGATCGAGGGGGTACCAAGAGACCCAGTACTTC. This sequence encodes CASSIRSRGYQETQYF. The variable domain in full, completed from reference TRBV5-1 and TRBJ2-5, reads KAGVTQTPRYLIKTRGQQVTLSCSPISGHRSVSWYQQTPGQGLQFLFEYFSETQRNKGNFPGRFSGRQFSNSRSEMNVSTLELGDSALYLCASSIRSRGYQETQYFGPGTRLLVL.

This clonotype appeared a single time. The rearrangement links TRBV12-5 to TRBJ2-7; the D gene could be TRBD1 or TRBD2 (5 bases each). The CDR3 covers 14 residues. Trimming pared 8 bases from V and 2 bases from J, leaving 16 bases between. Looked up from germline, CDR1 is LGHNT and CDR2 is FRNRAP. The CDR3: CASSRGIRTYEQYV. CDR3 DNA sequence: TGTGCTAGTTCCCGGGGCATTCGAACCTACGAGCAGTACGTC.

DNA for the CDR3: TGTGCCAGCAGCTTACGGGCGGGTATGGGAGAGACCCAGTACTTC. Translation: CASSLRAGMGETQYF. This chain connects TRBV7-9 to TRBJ2-5, with a possible D match to TRBD2 (5 bases). The V gene's germline CDR1 is SEHNR and CDR2 FQNEAQ (reference sequence). The CDR3 runs 15 residues. V was shortened by 2 bases and J by 4 bases, with 14 bases between the two germline ends. Supplemented by reference TRBV7-9 and TRBJ2-5, the full variable domain reads DTGVSQNPRHKITKRGQNVTFRCDPISEHNRLYWYRQTLGQGPEFLTYFQNEAQLEKSRLLSDRFSAERPKGSFSTLEIQRTEQGDSAMYLCASSLRAGMGETQYFGPGTRLLVL.

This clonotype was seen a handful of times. CDR3: CASSLGLAGGYSTDTQYF. The DNA of the CDR3 is TGTGCCAGCAGCCTAGGACTAGCGGGGGGATATAGCACAGATACGCAGTATTTT. The rearrangement links TRBV7-8 to TRBJ2-3; 14 bases are a match to TRBD2. V dropped 5 bases and J dropped 0; count of bases not matched to a gene: 7. Germline CDR1 and CDR2: SGHVS and FQNEAQ. The CDR3 runs to 18 residues.

CDR3 residues: CASSPPGTDTQYF. CDR3 sequence (DNA): TGCGCCAGCAGCCCTCCTGGAACAGATACGCAGTATTTT. This chain uses TRBV4-1 with TRBJ2-3; D gene uncertain. Trimming stripped 4 bases from V and 3 bases from J, with 8 bases between. The CDR3 extends over 13 amino acids. Germline CDR1 and CDR2: MGHRA and YSYEKL.

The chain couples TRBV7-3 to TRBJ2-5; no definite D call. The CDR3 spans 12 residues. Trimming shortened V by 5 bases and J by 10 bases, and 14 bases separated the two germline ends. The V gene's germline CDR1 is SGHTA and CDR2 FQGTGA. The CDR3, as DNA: TGTGCCAGCAGCGCAAGCAATGAGGTCCAGTACTTC. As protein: CASSASNEVQYF.

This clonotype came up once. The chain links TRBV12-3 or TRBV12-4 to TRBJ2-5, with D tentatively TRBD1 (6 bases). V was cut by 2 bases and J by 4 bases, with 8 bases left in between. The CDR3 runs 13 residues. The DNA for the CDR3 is TGTGCCAGCAGTTTATGGGGGCGAGAGACCCAGTACTTC. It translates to CASSLWGRETQYF.

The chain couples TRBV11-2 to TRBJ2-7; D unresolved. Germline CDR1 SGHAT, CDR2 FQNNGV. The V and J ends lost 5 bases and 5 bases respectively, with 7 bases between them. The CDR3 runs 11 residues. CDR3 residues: CASSPMNEQYF. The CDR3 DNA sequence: TGTGCCAGCAGCCCCATGAACGAGCAGTACTTC.